This TCR beta chain was found in a study of T cells in localized non-small cell lung cancer. Study-wide results and caveats: Longer overall survival accompanied higher blood T cell density. Adjacent lung was found to contain a median roughly 50 of the top 100 tumor clones. The study sequenced only one region of the tumor. As a result, intratumor heterogeneity could not be excluded and remains possible. Uninvolved adjacent lung showed higher T cell clonality than tumor.

Remarks on this clone: The antigen is undetermined.

Trimming left V 0 bases short and J 3 bases short, with 9 bases between. The germline V gene has CDR1 SGHAT and CDR2 FQNNGV. The CDR3 contains 15 residues. The protocol was immunoSEQ multiplex PCR, while the TCRdb copy is restricted to in-frame clones and leaves out a portion. Here the sample spans more than 12,000 clones, more than 70% being singletons. The receptor was isolated from a woman aged 35-75 years with stage I lung adenocarcinoma. The chain combines TRBV11-2 with TRBJ1-5; maybe TRBD1 (5 bases). The material sequenced was peripheral blood, taken before any cancer treatment. CDR3 in DNA: TGTGCCAGCAGCTTAGATGGGGGGTCCAATCAGCCCCAGCATTTT. This codes for CASSLDGGSNQPQHF.